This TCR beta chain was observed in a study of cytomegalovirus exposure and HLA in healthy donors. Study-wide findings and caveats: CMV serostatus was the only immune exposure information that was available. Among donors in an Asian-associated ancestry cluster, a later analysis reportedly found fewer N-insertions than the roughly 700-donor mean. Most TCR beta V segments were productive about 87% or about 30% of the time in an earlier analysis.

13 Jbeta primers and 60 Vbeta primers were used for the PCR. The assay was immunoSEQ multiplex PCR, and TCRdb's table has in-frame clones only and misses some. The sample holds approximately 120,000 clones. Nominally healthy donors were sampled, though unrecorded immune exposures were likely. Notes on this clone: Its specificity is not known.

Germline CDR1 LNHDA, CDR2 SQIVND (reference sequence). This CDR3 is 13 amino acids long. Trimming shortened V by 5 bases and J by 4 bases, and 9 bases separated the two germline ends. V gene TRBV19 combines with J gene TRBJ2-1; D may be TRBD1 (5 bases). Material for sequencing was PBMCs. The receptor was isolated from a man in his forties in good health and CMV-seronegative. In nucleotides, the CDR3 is TGTGCCAGTAGTCCTCACAGGTACAATGAGCAGTTCTTC. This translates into CASSPHRYNEQFF.